The sequence of this T cell receptor (beta chain) was determined in a study of circulating CD8 cells and anti-PD-1 response in melanoma. This clonotype is labeled as large. The antigen is unknown. Germline loops: CDR1 SNHLY, CDR2 FYNNEI. The V end was cut by 6 bases, the J end by 1 base, with 5 bases between. This CDR3 spans 12 amino acids. Study conclusions and caveats: Tumor reactivity was tested by peptide assays on expanded sorted subsets.

The QIAseq Immune Repertoire TCR panel built the libraries from roughly 15 ng of total RNA. In TCRdb, the reads were re-called with MiXCR into one record per CDR3 protein. The sample includes some 1,100 distinct CDR3 sequences, approximately 8% of them seen just once. From live CD3+CD8+TCRalphabeta+ cells, four PD-1 and/or TIGIT subsets were sorted. This sequence originates from a human donor with melanoma. Material: CD8+ T cells from PBMCs, obtained at baseline or after one month of anti-PD-1 therapy (not recorded which). The gene calls are TRBV2 and TRBJ2-3, with D unclear. The CDR3: CASRRGTDTQYF. For the CDR3, the DNA is TGTGCCAGCAGAAGGGGCACAGATACGCAGTATTTT. The entire variable domain, with the rest obtained from reference TRBV2 and TRBJ2-3, is as follows: EPEVTQTPSHQVTQMGQEVILRCVPISNHLYFYWYRQILGQKVEFLVSFYNNEISEKSEIFDDQFSVERPDGSNFTLKIRSTKLEDSAMYFCASRRGTDTQYFGPGTRLTVL.